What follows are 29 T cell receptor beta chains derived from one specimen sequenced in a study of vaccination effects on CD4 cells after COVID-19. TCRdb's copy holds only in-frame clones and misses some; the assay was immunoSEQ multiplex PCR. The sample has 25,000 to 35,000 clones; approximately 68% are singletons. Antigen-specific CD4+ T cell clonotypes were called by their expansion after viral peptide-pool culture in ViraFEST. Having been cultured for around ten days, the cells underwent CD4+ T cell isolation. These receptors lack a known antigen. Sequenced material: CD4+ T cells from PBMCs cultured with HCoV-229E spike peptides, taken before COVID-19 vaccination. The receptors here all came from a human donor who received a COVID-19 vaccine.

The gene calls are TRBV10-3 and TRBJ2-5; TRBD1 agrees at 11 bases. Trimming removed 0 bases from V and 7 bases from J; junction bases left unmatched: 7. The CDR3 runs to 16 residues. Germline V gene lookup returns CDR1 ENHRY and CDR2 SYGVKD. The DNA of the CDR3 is TGTGCCATCAGTGAGTCAAGGACAGGGGGCGAGGGGACCCAGTACTTC. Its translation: CAISESRTGGEGTQYF.

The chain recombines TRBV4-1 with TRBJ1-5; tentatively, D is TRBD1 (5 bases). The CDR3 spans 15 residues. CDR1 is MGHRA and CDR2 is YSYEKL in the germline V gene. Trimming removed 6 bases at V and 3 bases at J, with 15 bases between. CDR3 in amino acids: CASSLRGVLNQPQHF. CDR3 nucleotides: TGCGCCAGCAGTTTAAGAGGGGTCCTCAATCAGCCCCAGCATTTT.

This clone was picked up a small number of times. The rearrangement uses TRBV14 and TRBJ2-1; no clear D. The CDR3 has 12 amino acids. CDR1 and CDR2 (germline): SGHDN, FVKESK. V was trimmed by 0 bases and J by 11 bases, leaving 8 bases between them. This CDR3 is CASSQDRSKQFF. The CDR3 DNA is TGTGCCAGCAGCCAAGATCGATCGAAGCAGTTCTTC.

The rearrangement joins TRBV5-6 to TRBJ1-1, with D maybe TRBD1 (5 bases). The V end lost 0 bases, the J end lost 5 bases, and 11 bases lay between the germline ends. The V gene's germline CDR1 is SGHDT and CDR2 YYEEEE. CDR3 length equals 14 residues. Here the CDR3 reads CASSLAGGWTEAFF. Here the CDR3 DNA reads TGTGCCAGCAGCTTGGCCGGGGGGTGGACTGAAGCTTTCTTT.

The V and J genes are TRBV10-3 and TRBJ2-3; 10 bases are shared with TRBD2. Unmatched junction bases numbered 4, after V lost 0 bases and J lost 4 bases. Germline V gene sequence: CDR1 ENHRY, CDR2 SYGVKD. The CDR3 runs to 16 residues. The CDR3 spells CAISESGTSDPDTQYF. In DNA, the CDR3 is TGTGCCATCAGTGAGTCGGGGACTAGCGACCCAGATACGCAGTATTTT.

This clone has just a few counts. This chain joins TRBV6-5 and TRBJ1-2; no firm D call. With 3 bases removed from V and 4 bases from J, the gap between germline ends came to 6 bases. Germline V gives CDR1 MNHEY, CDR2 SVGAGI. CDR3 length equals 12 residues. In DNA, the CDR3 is TGTGCCAGCAGTTATGCCGGCTATGGCTACACCTTC. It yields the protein CASSYAGYGYTF.

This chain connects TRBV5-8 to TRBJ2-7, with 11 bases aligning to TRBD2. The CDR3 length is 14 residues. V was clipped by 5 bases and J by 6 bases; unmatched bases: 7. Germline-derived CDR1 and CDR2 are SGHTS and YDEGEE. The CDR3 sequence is CASRPTGTSGEQYF. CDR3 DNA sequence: TGTGCCAGCAGACCAACCGGGACTAGCGGCGAGCAGTACTTC.

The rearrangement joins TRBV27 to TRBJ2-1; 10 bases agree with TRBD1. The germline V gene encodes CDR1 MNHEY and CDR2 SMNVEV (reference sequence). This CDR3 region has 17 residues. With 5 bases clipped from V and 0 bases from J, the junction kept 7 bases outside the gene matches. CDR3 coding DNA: TGTGCCAGCAGTCCCCGGGACAGGGGACACTCCTACAATGAGCAGTTCTTC. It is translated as CASSPRDRGHSYNEQFF.

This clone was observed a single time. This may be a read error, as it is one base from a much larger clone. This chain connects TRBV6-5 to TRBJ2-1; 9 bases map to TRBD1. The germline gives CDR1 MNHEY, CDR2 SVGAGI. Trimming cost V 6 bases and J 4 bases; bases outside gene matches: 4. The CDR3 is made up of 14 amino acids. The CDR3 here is CASSRDRAYNEQFF. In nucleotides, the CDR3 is TGTGCCAGCAGCCGGGACAGGGCTTACAATGAGCAGTTCTTC.

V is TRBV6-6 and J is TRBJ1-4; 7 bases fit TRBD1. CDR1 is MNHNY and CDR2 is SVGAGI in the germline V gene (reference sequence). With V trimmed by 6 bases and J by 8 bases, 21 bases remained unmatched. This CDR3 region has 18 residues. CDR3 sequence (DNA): TGTGCCAGCAGCCGACTCGACAGGGTTAGGGCCATGGACGAAAAACTGTTTTTT. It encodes CASSRLDRVRAMDEKLFF.

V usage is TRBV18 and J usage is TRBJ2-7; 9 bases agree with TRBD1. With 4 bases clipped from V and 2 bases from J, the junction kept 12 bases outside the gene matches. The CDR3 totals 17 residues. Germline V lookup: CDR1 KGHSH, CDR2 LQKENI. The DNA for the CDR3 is TGTGCCAGCTCACGCCAATCGGGGACAGGGCTGACCTACGAGCAGTACTTC. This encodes CASSRQSGTGLTYEQYF. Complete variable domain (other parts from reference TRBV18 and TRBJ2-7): NAGVMQNPRHLVRRRGQEARLRCSPMKGHSHVYWYRQLPEEGLKFMVYLQKENIIDESGMPKERFSAEFPKEGPSILRIQQVVRGDSAAYFCASSRQSGTGLTYEQYFGPGTRLTVT.

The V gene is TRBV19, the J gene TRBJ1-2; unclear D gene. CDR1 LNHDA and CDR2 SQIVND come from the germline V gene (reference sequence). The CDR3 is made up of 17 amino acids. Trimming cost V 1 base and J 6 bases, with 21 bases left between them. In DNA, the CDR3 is TGTGCCAGTAGTATAGCCCCCGGGAAGGGAGTTCCCCATGGCTACACCTTC. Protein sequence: CASSIAPGKGVPHGYTF.

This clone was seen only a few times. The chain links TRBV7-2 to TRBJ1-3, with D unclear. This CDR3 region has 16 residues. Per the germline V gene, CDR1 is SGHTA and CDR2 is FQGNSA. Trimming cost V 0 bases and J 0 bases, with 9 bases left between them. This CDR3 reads CASSLASWSSGNTIYF. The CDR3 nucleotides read TGTGCCAGCAGCTTAGCCAGTTGGAGCTCTGGAAACACCATATATTTT.

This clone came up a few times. This CDR3 reads CASSKRTQETQYF. Written as DNA, the CDR3 is TGTGCCAGCAGCAAAAGAACCCAAGAGACCCAGTACTTC. The chain couples TRBV7-3 to TRBJ2-5; D is uncertain. The CDR3 runs to 13 residues. The germline V gene has CDR1 SGHTA and CDR2 FQGTGA. V was cut by 5 bases and J by 1 base, with 8 bases left in between.

CDR3: CASSFLKAGYYNEQFF. The CDR3 coding sequence is TGTGCCAGCAGTTTCCTCAAAGCGGGGTACTACAATGAGCAGTTCTTC. The genes are TRBV28 and TRBJ2-1; 7 nucleotides agree with TRBD2. The CDR3 loop spans 16 amino acids. V was clipped by 3 bases and J by 3 bases; unmatched bases: 8. Germline lookup yields CDR1 MDHEN and CDR2 SYDVKM.

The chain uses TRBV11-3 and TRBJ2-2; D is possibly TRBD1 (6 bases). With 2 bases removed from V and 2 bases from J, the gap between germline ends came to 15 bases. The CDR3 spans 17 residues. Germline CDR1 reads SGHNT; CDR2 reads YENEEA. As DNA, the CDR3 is TGTGCCAGCAGCTTAAATGGTTGGGGACATAACACCGGGGAGCTGTTTTTT. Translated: CASSLNGWGHNTGELFF.

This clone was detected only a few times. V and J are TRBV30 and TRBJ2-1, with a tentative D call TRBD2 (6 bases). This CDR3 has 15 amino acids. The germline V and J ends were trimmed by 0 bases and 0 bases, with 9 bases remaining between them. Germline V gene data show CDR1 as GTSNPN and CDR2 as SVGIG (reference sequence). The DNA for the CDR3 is TGTGCCTGGAGTGTTGGGGGGATCTCCTACAATGAGCAGTTCTTC. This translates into CAWSVGGISYNEQFF.

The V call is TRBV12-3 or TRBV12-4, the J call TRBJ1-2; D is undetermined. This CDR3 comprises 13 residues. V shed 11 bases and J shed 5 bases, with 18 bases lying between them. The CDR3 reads CAVSRAGRYGYTF. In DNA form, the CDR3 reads TGTGCCGTATCCCGAGCAGGCCGTTATGGCTACACCTTC.

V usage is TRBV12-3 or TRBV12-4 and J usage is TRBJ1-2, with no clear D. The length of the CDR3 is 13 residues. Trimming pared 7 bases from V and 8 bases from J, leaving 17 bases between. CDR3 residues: CASKRTPSYGYTF. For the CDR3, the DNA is TGTGCCAGCAAAAGGACGCCATCCTACGGCTACACCTTC.

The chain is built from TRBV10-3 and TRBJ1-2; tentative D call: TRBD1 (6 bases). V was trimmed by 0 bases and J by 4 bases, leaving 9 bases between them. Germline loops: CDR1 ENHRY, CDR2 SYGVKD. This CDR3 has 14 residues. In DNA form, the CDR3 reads TGTGCCATCAGTGAGTCCGGACAGAGCTATGGCTACACCTTC. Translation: CAISESGQSYGYTF.

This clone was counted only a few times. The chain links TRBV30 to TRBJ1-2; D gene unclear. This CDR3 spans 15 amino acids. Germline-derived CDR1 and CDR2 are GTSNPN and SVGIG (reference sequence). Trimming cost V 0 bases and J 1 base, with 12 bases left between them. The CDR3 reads CAWSVLAAVNYGYTF. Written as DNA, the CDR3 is TGTGCCTGGAGTGTTTTGGCAGCCGTTAACTATGGCTACACCTTC.

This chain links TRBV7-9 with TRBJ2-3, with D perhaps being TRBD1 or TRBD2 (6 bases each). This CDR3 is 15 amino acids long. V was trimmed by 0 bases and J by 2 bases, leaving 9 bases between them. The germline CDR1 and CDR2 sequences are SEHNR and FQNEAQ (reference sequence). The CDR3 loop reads CASSLARGHTDTQYF. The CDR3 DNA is TGTGCCAGCAGCTTAGCGCGGGGACACACAGATACGCAGTATTTT.

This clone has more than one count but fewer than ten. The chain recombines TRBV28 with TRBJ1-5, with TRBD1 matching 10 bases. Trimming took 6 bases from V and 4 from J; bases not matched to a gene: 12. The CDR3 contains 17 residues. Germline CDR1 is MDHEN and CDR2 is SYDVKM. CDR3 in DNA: TGTGCCAGCAGCCCAGGGACAGGGGACAGGAAAAATCAGCCCCAGCATTTT. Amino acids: CASSPGTGDRKNQPQHF.

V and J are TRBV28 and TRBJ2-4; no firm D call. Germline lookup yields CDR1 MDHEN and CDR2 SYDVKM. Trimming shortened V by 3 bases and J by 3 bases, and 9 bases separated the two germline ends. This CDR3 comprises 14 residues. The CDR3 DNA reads TGTGCCAGCAGTTTTCTGGGTCACAAAAACATTCAGTACTTC. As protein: CASSFLGHKNIQYF.

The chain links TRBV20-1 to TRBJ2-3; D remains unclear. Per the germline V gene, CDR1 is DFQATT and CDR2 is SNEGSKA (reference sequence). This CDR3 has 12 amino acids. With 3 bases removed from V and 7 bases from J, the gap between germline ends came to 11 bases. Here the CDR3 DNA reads TGCAGTGCTAGTAAGGCCGACTATACGCAGTATTTT. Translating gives CSASKADYTQYF.

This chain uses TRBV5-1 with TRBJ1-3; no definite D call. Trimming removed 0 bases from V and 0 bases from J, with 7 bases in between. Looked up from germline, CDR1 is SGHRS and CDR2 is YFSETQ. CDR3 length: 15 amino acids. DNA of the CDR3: TGCGCCAGCAGCTTGGATGGGTTCTCTGGAAACACCATATATTTT. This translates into CASSLDGFSGNTIYF.

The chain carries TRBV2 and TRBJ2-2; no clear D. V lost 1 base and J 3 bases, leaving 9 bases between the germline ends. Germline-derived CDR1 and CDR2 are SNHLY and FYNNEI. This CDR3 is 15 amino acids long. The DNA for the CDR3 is TGTGCCAGCAGTGAAGTCGGTACCTACACCGGGGAGCTGTTTTTT. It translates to CASSEVGTYTGELFF.

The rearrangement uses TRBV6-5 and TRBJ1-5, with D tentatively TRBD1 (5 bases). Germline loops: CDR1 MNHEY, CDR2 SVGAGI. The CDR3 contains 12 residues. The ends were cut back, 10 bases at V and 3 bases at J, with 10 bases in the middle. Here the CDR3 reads CATGTANQPQHF. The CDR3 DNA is TGTGCCACCGGGACCGCCAATCAGCCCCAGCATTTT.

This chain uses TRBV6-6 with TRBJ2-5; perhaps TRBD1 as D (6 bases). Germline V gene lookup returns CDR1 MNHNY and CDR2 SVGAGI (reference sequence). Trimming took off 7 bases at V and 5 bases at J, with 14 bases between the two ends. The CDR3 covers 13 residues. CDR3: CASTRGREETQYF. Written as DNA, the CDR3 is TGTGCCAGCACCAGGGGCAGGGAGGAGACCCAGTACTTC.